This T cell receptor beta chain is from a study of blood T cell repertoires in COVID-19 (dated by TCRdb to the early 2020s). At the level of the whole study: The collaborator samples originated in the United States, Italy and Spain and spanned the acute and convalescent phases of COVID-19. Deeply sampled blood TCRbeta repertoires from subjects exposed to, actively infected with, or recovered from COVID-19 were included in the dataset. Nearly every sample came with metadata listing a de-identified subject ID, COVID-19 status, age in years and sex. The samples were drawn from two sources: the first 160 participants of the ongoing ImmuneRACE study, and 1,000 to 1,500 subjects contributed by 6 global collaborators. The prospective study material was composed of cDNA or gDNA derived from T cells, B-cell-depleted T cells, or PBMCs. HLA class I and class II types, where available, came from metadata supplied by the sample provider rather than from assay-based typing. The repertoires were released in a freely available public database intended as a resource for research on the immune response to SARS-CoV-2. Results and caveats for the whole study, not just this receptor: Clinical and demographic metadata were provided uncurated, with the amount varying by source and participant.

As regards this clone: Its antigen is unknown. The input lacks base qualities; no much larger clone sits a single base away.

At one collaborating source in Seattle, patients were enrolled during active infection and were followed longitudinally through the course of disease. Whole blood was collected in K2EDTA tubes by collaborating institutions according to the institutions' own protocols. For TCRbeta analysis, collaborators shipped samples as frozen whole blood, isolated PBMCs, or DNA extracted from either of those sample types. V is cut back by 6 bases and J by 1 base, with 3 bases in the junction unmatched. The CDR3 numbers 13 residues from cysteine through phenylalanine. Here the CDR3 DNA is all that survives: 39 bases in frame from base 1. TCRbeta CDR3 regions were amplified from genomic DNA by means of the immunoSEQ Assay, a bias-controlled multiplex PCR. Per the original workflow: The number of nucleated cells in each sample was estimated from the amplification of reference gene primers within the assay. To quantify the absolute abundance of each unique TCRbeta CDR3 rearrangement, sequence reads were collapsed and filtered. For each sample, productive Simpson clonality was calculated by taking the square root of Simpson's diversity index across productive rearrangements. The source is immuneACCESS, and TCRdb retained only in-frame sequences with V and J called. Part of the clones is not carried over; for the studies checked, unresolved V genes explain less than half of this, and the remainder is unexplained. V and J calls and clone size are copied from that table; D and trimming were computed from the DNA. The sample table contains 400,000 to 450,000 clones; only one count was recorded for around 88% of them. Of the sample, 10% to 15% is held by the ten largest clones.

Sequenced sample: peripheral blood. Here the chain combines TRBV12-3 or TRBV12-4 and TRBJ2-7; 7 nucleotides in the junction match TRBD2. This sequence originates from a woman between 50 and 59 years old with COVID-19, enrolled during active disease. CDR3 sequence: CASRASGSYEQYF. The nucleotide sequence is given as TGTGCCAGCAGGGCTAGCGGTTCCTACGAGCAGTACTTC.